This is a list of T cell receptor beta chains from one sample in a study of tumor and adjacent non-tumor tissue in lung cancer. In TCRdb, the multiplex PCR reads were re-called with MiXCR into one record per CDR3 protein. The sample holds over 130,000 distinct CDR3 sequences, 60% to 70% seen once. The specimen sequenced was lung tumor tissue. The receptors originated from a man between 60 and 75 years old with small cell lung cancer. Each CDR3 is given with its conserved first and last residue. Fields, in order: V gene, J gene, CDR3 protein.

v_gene: TRBV6-6
j_gene: TRBJ2-3
CDR3aa: CASSYSRLAGGFTDTQYF

v_gene: TRBV4-2
j_gene: TRBJ2-1
CDR3aa: CARSQPTGGGGPVYEQFF

v_gene: TRBV28
j_gene: TRBJ2-4
CDR3aa: CASSLLGTRAIQYF

v_gene: TRBV20-1
j_gene: TRBJ2-7
CDR3aa: CSASSRAYEEYF

v_gene: TRBV29-1
j_gene: TRBJ2-1
CDR3aa: CSASGMRYNEQFF

v_gene: TRBV10-3
j_gene: TRBJ2-1
CDR3aa: CAISEGTSGSSRENNEQFF

v_gene: TRBV11-2
j_gene: TRBJ2-1
CDR3aa: CASSSGLAKGPYNEQFF

v_gene: TRBV12-3/TRBV12-4
j_gene: TRBJ2-1
CDR3aa: CANSLIDSYNEQFF

v_gene: TRBV6-1
j_gene: TRBJ2-3
CDR3aa: CASSERGGSGSDTQYF

v_gene: TRBV30
j_gene: TRBJ1-5
CDR3aa: CAWSVRGDVNQPHHF

v_gene: TRBV6-6
j_gene: TRBJ2-5
CDR3aa: CVSSRGVETQYF

v_gene: TRBV13
j_gene: TRBJ1-2
CDR3aa: CTSSLRYYGYTF

v_gene: TRBV12-3/TRBV12-4
j_gene: TRBJ2-1
CDR3aa: CASTRGTASYNGQFF

v_gene: TRBV6-5
j_gene: TRBJ2-3
CDR3aa: CASSYRVGDTQYF

v_gene: TRBV11-2
j_gene: TRBJ1-5
CDR3aa: CASSSDANQPQHF

v_gene: TRBV11-1
j_gene: TRBJ2-1
CDR3aa: CASSLVAASYNEQFF

v_gene: TRBV20-1
j_gene: TRBJ2-2
CDR3aa: CSARRQGANTGELFF

v_gene: TRBV11-2
j_gene: TRBJ1-3
CDR3aa: CASGLVAGNAIYF

v_gene: TRBV9
j_gene: TRBJ2-7
CDR3aa: CASSVAWGYEHYF

v_gene: TRBV29-1
j_gene: TRBJ2-7
CDR3aa: CSVVQTERRGEQYF

v_gene: TRBV13
j_gene: TRBJ2-3
CDR3aa: CASSFLLTAPQYF

v_gene: TRBV5-1
j_gene: TRBJ2-5
CDR3aa: CAGSVGQGETQYF

v_gene: TRBV6-6
j_gene: TRBJ1-2
CDR3aa: CASSYGDRTNYDYTF

v_gene: TRBV28
j_gene: TRBJ2-1
CDR3aa: CASRLPPVGSYNEQFF